What follows are 13 T cell receptor beta chains derived from one specimen sequenced in a study of response to subunit inactivated influenza vaccine. MiXCR, run by TCRdb on the RT-PCR reads, gives a single entry per CDR3 protein. The data contain 450,000 to 500,000 distinct CDR3 sequences, approximately 11% of them seen just once; the ten biggest clones take up less than 15%. Sequencing used PBMCs from blood, obtained about 40 days after vaccination. Every receptor here comes from a man aged 45 to 65 who received an inactivated influenza vaccine.

The chain carries TRBV7-2 and TRBJ1-6; no definite D call. The V end was cut by 2 bases, the J end by 9 bases, with 11 bases between. CDR3 length equals 14 residues. Germline CDR1 SGHTA, CDR2 FQGNSA. Written as DNA, the CDR3 is TGTGCCAGCAGCTTATGGGTGGATGGTTCACCCCTCCACTTT. This encodes CASSLWVDGSPLHF.

This chain connects TRBV27 to TRBJ2-1; D is ambiguous. Trimming left V 0 bases short and J 0 bases short, with 6 bases between. CDR3 length equals 15 residues. The germline V gene has CDR1 MNHEY and CDR2 SMNVEV (reference sequence). The CDR3 loop reads CASSLSLSSYNEQFF. The DNA of the CDR3 is TGTGCCAGCAGTTTATCTTTGAGCTCCTACAATGAGCAGTTCTTC.

Turning to this clonotype: This clone may be a read error of a much larger clone one base away. V is TRBV20-1 and J is TRBJ2-5, with a weak D call TRBD2 (7 bases). The CDR3 spans 13 residues. Germline V gene sequence: CDR1 DFQATT, CDR2 SNEGSKA (reference sequence). The CDR3 loop is CCALRARGATQYF. The CDR3 nucleotides read TGCTGTGCTCTCCGGGCCCGGGGGGCGACCCAGTACTTC.

This clonotype was recorded a few times. The CDR3 bases are TGTGCCAGCAGCTTAGAAGATTTGGACTCCCCCTACGAGCAGTACTTC. Amino acid sequence: CASSLEDLDSPYEQYF. The V gene is TRBV7-6, the J gene TRBJ2-7, with D perhaps TRBD2 (5 bases). Germline values: CDR1 SGHVS, CDR2 FNYEAQ. The CDR3 contains 16 residues. The ends were cut back, 1 base at V and 2 bases at J, with 15 bases in the middle.

This clonotype has a count of ten or more. J is TRBJ2-5 and V is TRBV7-2, with 8 positions matching TRBD1. Germline V CDR1 and CDR2: SGHTA, FQGNSA. V shed 4 bases, J shed 3 bases, and the junction held 1 base outside the gene matches. The CDR3 covers 13 residues. The chain's CDR3 is CASSWTGKETQYF. The CDR3, as DNA: TGTGCCAGCAGCTGGACAGGGAAAGAGACCCAGTACTTC.

On this clonotype: Relative to the germline gene, one junction end is altered; a read error may explain this. The chain carries TRBV5-1 and TRBJ2-1; 7 positions agree with TRBD2. The germline V gene encodes CDR1 SGHRS and CDR2 YFSETQ. The CDR3 has 17 residues. Here the CDR3 reads CGSSLTSGREHYNEQFF. CDR3 DNA sequence: TGCGGCAGCAGCTTAACCTCTGGGCGGGAGCACTACAATGAGCAGTTCTTC.

This clonotype was detected only once. V usage is TRBV2 and J usage is TRBJ1-6; no clear D gene. CDR1 is SNHLY and CDR2 is FYNNEI in the germline V gene. The length of the CDR3 is 14 residues. Trimming cost V 7 bases and J 4 bases, with 11 bases left between them. This CDR3 reads CASIPTRYNSPLHF. CDR3 in DNA: TGTGCCAGCATCCCCACCAGATATAATTCACCCCTCCACTTT.

This clonotype was counted between two and nine times. This sequence joins TRBV20-1 and TRBJ1-5; possibly TRBD1 for D (6 bases). The V and J ends lost 2 bases and 5 bases respectively, with 7 bases between them. Per the germline V gene, CDR1 is DFQATT and CDR2 is SNEGSKA (reference sequence). The length of the CDR3 is 12 residues. CDR3 in amino acids: CSARQGYQPQHF. CDR3 coding DNA: TGCAGTGCTAGACAGGGGTATCAGCCCCAGCATTTT.

This clonotype occurred a few times. V gene TRBV24-1 combines with J gene TRBJ1-4; maybe TRBD1 (6 bases). Germline CDR1 and CDR2: KGHDR and SFDVKD. The CDR3 has 16 residues. Trimming stripped 2 bases from V and 5 bases from J, with 14 bases between. CDR3 DNA: TGTGCCACCAGTGATTCGAGCGGGGGCCGGAATGAAAAACTGTTTTTT. It is translated as CATSDSSGGRNEKLFF.

This chain joins TRBV2 and TRBJ2-7; D uncertain. Germline V lookup: CDR1 SNHLY, CDR2 FYNNEI. V was cut by 5 bases and J by 2 bases, with 7 bases left in between. The CDR3 runs to 12 residues. This chain's CDR3 is CASSPQPYEQYF. In nucleotides, the CDR3 is TGTGCCAGCAGTCCACAGCCCTACGAGCAGTACTTC.

The chain links TRBV4-3 to TRBJ1-5; D might be TRBD1 (6 bases). Germline CDR1 LGHNA, CDR2 YSLEER. V was clipped by 0 bases and J by 7 bases, with 13 bases between them. The CDR3 sequence is 15 residues long. The CDR3 DNA follows: TGCGCCAGCAGCCAAGATTGGGGGGGCGGACAGCCCCAGCATTTT. Protein product: CASSQDWGGGQPQHF.

V gene TRBV13 combines with J gene TRBJ2-7; D uncertain. V was shortened by 10 bases and J by 9 bases, with 22 bases between the two germline ends. The CDR3 is made up of 13 amino acids. Looked up from germline, CDR1 is PRHDT and CDR2 is FYEKMQ (reference sequence). For the CDR3, the DNA is TGTGCCATGGGCCCCGGGCTCCGCTGCTCGCAGTACTTC. The encoded protein is CAMGPGLRCSQYF.

The chain employs TRBV28 and TRBJ2-7; no clear D. Germline CDR1 reads MDHEN; CDR2 reads SYDVKM. This CDR3 region has 13 residues. V was cut by 3 bases and J by 1 base, with 7 bases left in between. CDR3 sequence (DNA): TGTGCCAGCAGTTTCTCCAAATCCTACGAGCAGTACTTC. Its protein product is CASSFSKSYEQYF.